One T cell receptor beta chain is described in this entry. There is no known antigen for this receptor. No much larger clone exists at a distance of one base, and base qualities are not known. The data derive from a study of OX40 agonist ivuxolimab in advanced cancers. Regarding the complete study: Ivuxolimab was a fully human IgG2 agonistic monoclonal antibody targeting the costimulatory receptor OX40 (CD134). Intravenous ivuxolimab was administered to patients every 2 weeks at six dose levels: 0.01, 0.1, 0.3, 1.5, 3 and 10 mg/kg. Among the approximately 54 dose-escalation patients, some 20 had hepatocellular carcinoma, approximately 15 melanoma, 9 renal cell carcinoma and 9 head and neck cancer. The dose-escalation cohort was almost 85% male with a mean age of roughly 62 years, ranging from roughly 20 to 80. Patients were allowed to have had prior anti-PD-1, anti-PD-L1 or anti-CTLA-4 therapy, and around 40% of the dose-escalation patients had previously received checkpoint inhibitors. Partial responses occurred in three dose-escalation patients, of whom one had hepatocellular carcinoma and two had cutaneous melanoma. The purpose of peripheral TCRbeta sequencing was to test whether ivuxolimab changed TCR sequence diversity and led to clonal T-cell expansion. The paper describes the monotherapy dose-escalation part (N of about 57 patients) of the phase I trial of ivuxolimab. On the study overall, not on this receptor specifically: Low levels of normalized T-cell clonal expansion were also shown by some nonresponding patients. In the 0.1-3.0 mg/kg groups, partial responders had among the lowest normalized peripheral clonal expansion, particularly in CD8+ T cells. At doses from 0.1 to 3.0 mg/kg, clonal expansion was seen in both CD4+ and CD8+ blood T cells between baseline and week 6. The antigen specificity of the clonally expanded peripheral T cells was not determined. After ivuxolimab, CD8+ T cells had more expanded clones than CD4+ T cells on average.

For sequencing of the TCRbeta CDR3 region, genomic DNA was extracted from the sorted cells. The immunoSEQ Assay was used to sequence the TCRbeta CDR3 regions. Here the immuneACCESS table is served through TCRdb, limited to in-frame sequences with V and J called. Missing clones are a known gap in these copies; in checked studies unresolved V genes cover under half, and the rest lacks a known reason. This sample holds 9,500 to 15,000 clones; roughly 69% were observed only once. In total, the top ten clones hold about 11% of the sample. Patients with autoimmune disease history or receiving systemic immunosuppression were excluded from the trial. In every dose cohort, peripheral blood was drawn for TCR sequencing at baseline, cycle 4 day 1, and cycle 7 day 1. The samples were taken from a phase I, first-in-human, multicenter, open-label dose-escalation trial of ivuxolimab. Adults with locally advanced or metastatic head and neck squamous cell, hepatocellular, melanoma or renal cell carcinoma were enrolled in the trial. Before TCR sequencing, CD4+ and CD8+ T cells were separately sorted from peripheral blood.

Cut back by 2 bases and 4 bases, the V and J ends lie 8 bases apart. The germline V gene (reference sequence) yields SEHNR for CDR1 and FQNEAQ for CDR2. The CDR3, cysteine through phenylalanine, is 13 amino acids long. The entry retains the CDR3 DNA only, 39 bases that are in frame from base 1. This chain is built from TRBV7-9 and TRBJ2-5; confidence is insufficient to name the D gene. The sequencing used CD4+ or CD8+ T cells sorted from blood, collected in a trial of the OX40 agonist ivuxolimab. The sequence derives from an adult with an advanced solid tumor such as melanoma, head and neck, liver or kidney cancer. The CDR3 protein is CASSLPATETQYF. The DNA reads TGTGCCAGCAGCTTACCGGCGACAGAGACCCAGTACTTC.